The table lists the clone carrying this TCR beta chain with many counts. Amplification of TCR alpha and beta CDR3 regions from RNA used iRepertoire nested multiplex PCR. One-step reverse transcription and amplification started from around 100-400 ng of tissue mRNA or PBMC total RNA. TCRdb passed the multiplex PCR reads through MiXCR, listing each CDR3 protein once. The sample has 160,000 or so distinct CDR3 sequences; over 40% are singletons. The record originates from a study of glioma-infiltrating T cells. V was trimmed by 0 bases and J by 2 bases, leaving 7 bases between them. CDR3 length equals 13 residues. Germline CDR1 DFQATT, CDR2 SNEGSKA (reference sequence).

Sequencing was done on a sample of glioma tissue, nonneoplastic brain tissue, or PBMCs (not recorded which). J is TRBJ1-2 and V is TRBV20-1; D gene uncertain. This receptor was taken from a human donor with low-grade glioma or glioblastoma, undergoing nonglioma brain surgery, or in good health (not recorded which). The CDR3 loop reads CSAREAANYGYTF. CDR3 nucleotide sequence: TGCAGTGCTAGAGAGGCAGCAAACTATGGCTACACCTTC.